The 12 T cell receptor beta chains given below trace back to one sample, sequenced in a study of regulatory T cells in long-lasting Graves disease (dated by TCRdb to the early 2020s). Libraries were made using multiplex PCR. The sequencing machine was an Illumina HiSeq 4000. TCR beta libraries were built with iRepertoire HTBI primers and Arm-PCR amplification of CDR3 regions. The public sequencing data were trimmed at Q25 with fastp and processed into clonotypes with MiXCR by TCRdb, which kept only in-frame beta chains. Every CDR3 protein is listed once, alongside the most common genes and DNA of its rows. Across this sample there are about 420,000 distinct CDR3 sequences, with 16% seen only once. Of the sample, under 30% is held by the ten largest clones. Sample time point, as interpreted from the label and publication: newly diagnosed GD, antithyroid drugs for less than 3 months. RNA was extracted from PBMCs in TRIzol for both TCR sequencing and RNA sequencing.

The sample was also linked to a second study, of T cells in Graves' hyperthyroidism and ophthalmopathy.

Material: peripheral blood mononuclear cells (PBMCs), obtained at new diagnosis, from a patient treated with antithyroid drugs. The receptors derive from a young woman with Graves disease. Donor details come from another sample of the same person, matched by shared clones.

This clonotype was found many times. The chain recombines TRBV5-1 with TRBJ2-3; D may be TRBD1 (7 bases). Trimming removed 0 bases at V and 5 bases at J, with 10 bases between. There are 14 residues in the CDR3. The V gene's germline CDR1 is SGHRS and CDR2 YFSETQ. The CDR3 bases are TGCGCCAGCAGCTTGGCCAGGGGGGAAGATACGCAGTATTTT. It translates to CASSLARGEDTQYF.

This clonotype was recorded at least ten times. The CDR3 loop reads CASSSSVRINSPLHF. The CDR3 DNA follows: TGTGCCAGCAGCAGCAGCGTCAGAATTAATTCACCCCTCCACTTT. The chain couples TRBV12-3 or TRBV12-4 to TRBJ1-6; D gene unclear. This CDR3 contains 15 residues. With 6 bases removed from V and 6 bases from J, the gap between germline ends came to 15 bases.

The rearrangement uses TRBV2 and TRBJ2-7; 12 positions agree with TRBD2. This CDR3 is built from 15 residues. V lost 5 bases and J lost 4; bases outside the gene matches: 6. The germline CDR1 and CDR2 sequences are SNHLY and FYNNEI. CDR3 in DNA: TGTGCCAGCAGTCACAGGACTAGCGGGAATTACGAGCAGTACTTC. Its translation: CASSHRTSGNYEQYF.

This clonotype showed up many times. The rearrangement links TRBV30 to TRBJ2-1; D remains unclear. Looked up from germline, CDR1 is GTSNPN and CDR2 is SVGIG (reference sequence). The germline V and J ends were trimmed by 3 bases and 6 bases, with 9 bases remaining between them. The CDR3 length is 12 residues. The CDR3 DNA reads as TGTGCCTGGAGCGCGTTTCTCAATGAGCAGTTCTTC. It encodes CAWSAFLNEQFF.

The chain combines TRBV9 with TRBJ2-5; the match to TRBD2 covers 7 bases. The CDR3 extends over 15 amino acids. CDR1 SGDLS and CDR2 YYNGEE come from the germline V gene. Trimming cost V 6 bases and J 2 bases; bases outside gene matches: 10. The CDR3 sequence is CASNSGTTLQETQYF. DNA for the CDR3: TGTGCCAGCAACTCCGGGACTACCCTACAAGAGACCCAGTACTTC.

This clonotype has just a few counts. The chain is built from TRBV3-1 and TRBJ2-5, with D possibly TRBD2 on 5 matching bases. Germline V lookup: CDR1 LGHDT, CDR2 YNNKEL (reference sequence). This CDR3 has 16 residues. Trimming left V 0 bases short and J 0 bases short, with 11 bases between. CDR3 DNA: TGTGCCAGCAGCCAAGAGGAAACGGGAAACCAAGAGACCCAGTACTTC. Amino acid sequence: CASSQEETGNQETQYF.

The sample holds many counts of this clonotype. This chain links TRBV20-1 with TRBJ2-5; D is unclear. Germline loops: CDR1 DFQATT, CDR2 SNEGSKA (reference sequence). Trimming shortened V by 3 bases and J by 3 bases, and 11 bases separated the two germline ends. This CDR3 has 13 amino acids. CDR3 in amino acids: CSARAFAEETQYF. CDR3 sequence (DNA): TGCAGTGCTAGGGCCTTTGCGGAAGAGACCCAGTACTTC.

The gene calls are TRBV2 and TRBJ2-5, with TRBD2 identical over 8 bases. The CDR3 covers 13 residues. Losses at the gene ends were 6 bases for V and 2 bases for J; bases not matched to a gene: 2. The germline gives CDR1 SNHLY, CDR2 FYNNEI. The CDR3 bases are TGTGCCAGCAGACTAGCGGTGCAAGAGACCCAGTACTTC. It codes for CASRLAVQETQYF.

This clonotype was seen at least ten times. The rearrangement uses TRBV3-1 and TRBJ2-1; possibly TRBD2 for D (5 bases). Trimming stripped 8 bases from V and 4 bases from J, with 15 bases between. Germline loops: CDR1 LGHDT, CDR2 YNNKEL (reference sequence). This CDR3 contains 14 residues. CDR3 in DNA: TGTGCCAGCGCAGCGGCAAACTTTTACAATGAGCAGTTCTTC. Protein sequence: CASAAANFYNEQFF.

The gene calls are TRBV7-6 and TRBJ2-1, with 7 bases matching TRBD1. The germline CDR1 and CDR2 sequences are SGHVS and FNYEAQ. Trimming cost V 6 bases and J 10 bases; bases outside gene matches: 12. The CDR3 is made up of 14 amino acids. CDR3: CASSPTGNRYEQFF. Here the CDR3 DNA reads TGTGCCAGCAGTCCGACAGGGAATCGCTACGAGCAGTTCTTC.

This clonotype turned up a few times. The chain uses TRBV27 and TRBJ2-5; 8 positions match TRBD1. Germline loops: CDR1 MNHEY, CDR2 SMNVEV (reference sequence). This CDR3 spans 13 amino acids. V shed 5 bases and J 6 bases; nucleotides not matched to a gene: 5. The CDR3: CASSRDRSQTQYF. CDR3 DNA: TGTGCCAGCAGTCGGGACAGGTCACAGACCCAGTACTTC.

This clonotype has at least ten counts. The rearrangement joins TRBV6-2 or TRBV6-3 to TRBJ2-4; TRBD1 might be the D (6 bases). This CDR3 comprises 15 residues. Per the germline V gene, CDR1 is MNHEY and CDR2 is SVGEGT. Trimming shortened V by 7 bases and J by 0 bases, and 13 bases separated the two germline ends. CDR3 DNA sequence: TGTGCCAGCAACCCAGGGGCTCTAGCCAAAAACATTCAGTACTTC. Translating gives CASNPGALAKNIQYF.